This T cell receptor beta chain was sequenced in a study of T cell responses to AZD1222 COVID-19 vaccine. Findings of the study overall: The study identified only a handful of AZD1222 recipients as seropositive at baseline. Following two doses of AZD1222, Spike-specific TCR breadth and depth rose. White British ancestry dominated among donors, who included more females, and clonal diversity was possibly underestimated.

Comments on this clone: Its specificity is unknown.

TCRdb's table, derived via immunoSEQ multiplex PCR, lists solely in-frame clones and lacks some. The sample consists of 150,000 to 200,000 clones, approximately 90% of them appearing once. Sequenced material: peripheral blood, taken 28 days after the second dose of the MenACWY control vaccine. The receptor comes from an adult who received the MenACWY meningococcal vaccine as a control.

The CDR3 nucleotides read TGCAGCGCCCTTACCGGACAGACTGAAGCTTTCTTT. Amino acid sequence: CSALTGQTEAFF. The chain employs TRBV29-1 and TRBJ1-1, with a tentative D call TRBD1 (6 bases). Looked up from germline, CDR1 is SQVTM and CDR2 is ANQGSEA. Deletions cut 7 bases from V and 5 bases from J, with 14 bases between. CDR3 size: 12 residues.